This T cell receptor (beta chain) was identified during a study of CD8+CD57+ T cells in acquired aplastic anemia. Overall study: Sorted CD4+ and CD8+ cells gave an average of roughly 3 ug of DNA.

General study findings and limits: Roughly 30 CD8+ CDR3 sequences occurred in both the patients and the controls. With respect to CD8+ Simpson's diversity, patients and controls did not differ significantly.

TCR beta VDJ and CDR3 profiling used genomic DNA as template. TCRdb re-called the reads through MiXCR, storing one row per CDR3 protein. The table shows fewer than 200,000 distinct CDR3 sequences, with about 60% occurring only once. The CDR3 totals 14 residues. The trim removed 6 bases at V and 4 bases at J, leaving 6 bases unmatched. Germline CDR1 and CDR2: LNHDA and SQIVND (reference sequence). In the case of this clonotype: Its antigen is as yet unknown.

The sequenced sample consisted of sorted CD4+, CD8+, or CD8+CD57+ T cells (not recorded which) from PBMCs. This sequence originates from a human donor in good health. The chain employs TRBV19 and TRBJ2-5, with TRBD2 matching 9 bases. The CDR3 coding sequence is TGTGCCAGTAGGTTAGCGGGAGAAGGAGAGACCCAGTACTTC. Protein sequence: CASRLAGEGETQYF.